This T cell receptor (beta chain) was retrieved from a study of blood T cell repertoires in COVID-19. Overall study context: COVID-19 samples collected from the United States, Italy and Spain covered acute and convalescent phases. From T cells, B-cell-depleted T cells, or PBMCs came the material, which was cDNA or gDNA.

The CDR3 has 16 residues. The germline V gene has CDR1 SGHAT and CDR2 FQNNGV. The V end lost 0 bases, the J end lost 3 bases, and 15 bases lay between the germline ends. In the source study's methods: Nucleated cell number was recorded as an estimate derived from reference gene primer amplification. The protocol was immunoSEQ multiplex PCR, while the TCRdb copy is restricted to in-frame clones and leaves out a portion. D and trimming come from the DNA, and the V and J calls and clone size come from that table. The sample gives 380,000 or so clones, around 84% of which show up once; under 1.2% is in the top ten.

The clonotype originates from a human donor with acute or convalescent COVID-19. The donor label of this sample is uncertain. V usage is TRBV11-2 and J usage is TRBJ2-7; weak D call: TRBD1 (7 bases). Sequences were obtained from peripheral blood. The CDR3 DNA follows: TGTGCCAGCAGCTTAGATTGGGGGGACAGCCTCTACGAGCAGTACTTC. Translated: CASSLDWGDSLYEQYF.